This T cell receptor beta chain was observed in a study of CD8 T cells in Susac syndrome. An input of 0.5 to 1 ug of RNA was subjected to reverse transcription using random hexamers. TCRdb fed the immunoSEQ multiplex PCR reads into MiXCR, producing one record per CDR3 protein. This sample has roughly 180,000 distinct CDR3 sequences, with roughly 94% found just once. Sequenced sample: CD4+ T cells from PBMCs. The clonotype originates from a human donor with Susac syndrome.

The CDR3 spells CSAGQGTPVYQETQYF. CDR3 coding DNA: TGCAGTGCTGGTCAGGGTACACCAGTGTACCAAGAGACCCAGTACTTC. The rearrangement uses TRBV20-1 and TRBJ2-5; possible D gene TRBD1, 5 bases. This CDR3 spans 16 amino acids. Germline V gene lookup returns CDR1 DFQATT and CDR2 SNEGSKA (reference sequence). V was pared by 5 bases and J by 0 bases, with 19 bases between.